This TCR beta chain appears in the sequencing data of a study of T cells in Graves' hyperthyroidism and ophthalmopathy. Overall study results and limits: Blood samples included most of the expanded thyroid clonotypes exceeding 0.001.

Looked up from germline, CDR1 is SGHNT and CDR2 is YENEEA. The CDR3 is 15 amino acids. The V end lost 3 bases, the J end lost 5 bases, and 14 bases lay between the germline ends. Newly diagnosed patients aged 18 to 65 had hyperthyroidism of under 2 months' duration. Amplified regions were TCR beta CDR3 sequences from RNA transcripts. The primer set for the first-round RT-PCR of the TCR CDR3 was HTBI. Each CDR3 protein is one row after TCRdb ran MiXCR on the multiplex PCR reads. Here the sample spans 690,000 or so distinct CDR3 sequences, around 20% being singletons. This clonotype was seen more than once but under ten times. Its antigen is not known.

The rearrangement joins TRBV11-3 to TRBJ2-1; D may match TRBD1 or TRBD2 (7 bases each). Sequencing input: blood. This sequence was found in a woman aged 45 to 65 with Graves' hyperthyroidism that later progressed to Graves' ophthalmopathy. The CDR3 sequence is CASSFRGGIHNEQFF. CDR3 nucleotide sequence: TGTGCCAGCAGCTTCAGGGGGGGGATCCACAATGAGCAGTTCTTC.